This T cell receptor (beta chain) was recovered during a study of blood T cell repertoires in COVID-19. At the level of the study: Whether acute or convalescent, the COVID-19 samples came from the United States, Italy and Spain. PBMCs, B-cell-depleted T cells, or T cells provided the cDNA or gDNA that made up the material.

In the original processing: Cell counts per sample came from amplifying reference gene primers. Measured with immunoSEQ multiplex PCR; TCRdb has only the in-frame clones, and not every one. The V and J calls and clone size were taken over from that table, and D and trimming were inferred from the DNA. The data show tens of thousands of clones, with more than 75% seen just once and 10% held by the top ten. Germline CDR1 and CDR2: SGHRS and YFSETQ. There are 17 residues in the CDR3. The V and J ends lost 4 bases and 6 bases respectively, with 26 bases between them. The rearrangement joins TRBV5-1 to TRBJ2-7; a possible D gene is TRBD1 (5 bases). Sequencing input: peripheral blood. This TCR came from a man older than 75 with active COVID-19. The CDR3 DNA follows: TGCGCCAGCAGCCCGCAACCGAAAAGCCCCACACAGGCCGAGCAGTACTTC. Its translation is CASSPQPKSPTQAEQYF.